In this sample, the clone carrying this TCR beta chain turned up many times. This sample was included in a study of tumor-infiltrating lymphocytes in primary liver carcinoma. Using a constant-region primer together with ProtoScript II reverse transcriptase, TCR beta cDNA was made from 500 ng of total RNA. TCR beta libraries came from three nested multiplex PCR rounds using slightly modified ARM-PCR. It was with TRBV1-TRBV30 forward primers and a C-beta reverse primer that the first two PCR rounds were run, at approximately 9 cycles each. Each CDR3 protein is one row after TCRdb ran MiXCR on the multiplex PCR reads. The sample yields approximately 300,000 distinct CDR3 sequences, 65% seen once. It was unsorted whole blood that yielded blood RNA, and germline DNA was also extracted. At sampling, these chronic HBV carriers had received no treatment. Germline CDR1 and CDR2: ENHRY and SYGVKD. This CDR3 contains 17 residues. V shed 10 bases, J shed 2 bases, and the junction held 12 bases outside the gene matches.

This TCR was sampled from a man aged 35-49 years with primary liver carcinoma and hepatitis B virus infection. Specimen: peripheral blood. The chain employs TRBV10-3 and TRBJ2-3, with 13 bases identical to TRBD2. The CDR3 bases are TGTGCCACCGGCGGGACCGGGACTAGCGGGACCACAGATACGCAGTATTTT. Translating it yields CATGGTGTSGTTDTQYF.